This T cell receptor (beta chain) came from a study of beta chain features in type 1 diabetes. This clone came up a few times. Its antigen is currently unknown. As every portion of the isolated RNA was reverse transcribed, the sequencing read expressed TCRB transcripts. The repertoire was sequenced with immunoSEQ multiplex PCR; TCRdb's copy has only in-frame clones and lacks some. The sample has roughly 150,000 clones; around 9% are singletons. Findings of the study overall: In every one of the four CD4+ subsets, TCRB CDR3s were moderately but significantly shorter in Type 1 diabetes patients. The cDNA sequencing approach could over-represent high-TCR-expressing cells.

Germline loops: CDR1 SEHNR, CDR2 FQNEAQ (reference sequence). The germline V and J ends were trimmed by 1 base and 0 bases, with 7 bases remaining between them. The CDR3 totals 15 residues. This clonotype was sampled from a woman in her twenties or thirties with type 1 diabetes. The sequencing input was central memory CD4+ T cells from blood. The chain has TRBV7-9 and TRBJ2-1; a weak D match, TRBD2 (5 bases). CDR3 residues: CASSLGEYSYNEQFF. In DNA, the CDR3 is TGTGCCAGCAGCTTAGGGGAGTACTCCTACAATGAGCAGTTCTTC.